Below are 27 T cell receptor beta chains sequenced from a single sample in a study of sequential checkpoint blockade in melanoma. Treatment of the sample: randomized to nivolumab then ipilimumab (arm A) or the reverse (arm B). Assay: immunoSEQ multiplex PCR; the TCRdb copy retains only in-frame clones and omits some. The data contain 37,000 or so clones, 30% to 35% of them seen just once; the ten biggest clones take up about 1.6%. The specimen was tumor tissue (inferred from file names), collected from a patient given nivolumab and ipilimumab in sequence. Receptors were obtained from a human donor with melanoma.

The V gene is TRBV19, the J gene TRBJ1-4; D not certain. Trimming shortened V by 5 bases and J by 0 bases, and 10 bases separated the two germline ends. Germline V gives CDR1 LNHDA, CDR2 SQIVND (reference sequence). The CDR3 runs to 15 residues. The CDR3 reads CASSPSLSTNEKLFF. The CDR3 DNA reads as TGTGCCAGTAGTCCCAGCCTATCAACTAATGAAAAACTGTTTTTT.

This clone was recorded a few times. This sequence joins TRBV11-3 and TRBJ1-4, with a weak D call TRBD1 (6 bases). CDR1 and CDR2 from the germline V gene are SGHNT and YENEEA. V was cut by 5 bases and J by 3 bases, with 19 bases left in between. The length of the CDR3 is 17 residues. CDR3 region: CASSPIRIQGSNEKLFF. The CDR3 DNA follows: TGTGCCAGCAGCCCTATACGAATACAGGGCTCTAATGAAAAACTGTTTTTT.

This clone has more than one count but fewer than ten. The chain recombines TRBV6-8 with TRBJ2-7; 7 bases align to TRBD1. Germline loops: CDR1 MNHGY, CDR2 SAAAGT. The V gene end was trimmed by 6 bases and the J gene end by 5 bases; junction bases not matched to a gene: 10. The CDR3 contains 14 residues. This chain's CDR3 is CASRQLDRVNEQYF. CDR3 nucleotides: TGTGCCAGCAGGCAGTTAGACAGGGTCAACGAGCAGTACTTC.

The gene calls are TRBV9 and TRBJ1-5, with 9 nucleotides matching TRBD1. Germline CDR1 reads SGDLS; CDR2 reads YYNGEE. The CDR3 consists of 15 residues. V gave up 6 bases and J gave up 6 bases; unmatched junction bases: 10. The CDR3 coding sequence is TGTGCCAGCAAGGAAGGCAGGGGACAGGGTCAGCCCCAGCATTTT. Its translation: CASKEGRGQGQPQHF.

This clone was counted only a few times. This sequence joins TRBV6-8 and TRBJ1-1; the D is unclear. CDR3 length equals 13 residues. The germline V gene encodes CDR1 MNHGY and CDR2 SAAAGT. V was clipped by 3 bases and J by 6 bases, with 11 bases between them. CDR3 sequence: CASSYVVRAEAFF. The DNA for the CDR3 is TGTGCCAGCAGTTATGTAGTTCGGGCTGAAGCTTTCTTT.

The chain is built from TRBV9 and TRBJ2-3; a possible D gene is TRBD2 (5 bases). Trimming took 0 bases from V and 0 from J, leaving 8 bases between them. CDR3 length: 15 amino acids. Per the germline V gene, CDR1 is SGDLS and CDR2 is YYNGEE. Here the CDR3 DNA reads TGTGCCAGCAGCGTAGGAGGACTGAGCACAGATACGCAGTATTTT. It specifies CASSVGGLSTDTQYF.

CDR3 DNA: TGTGCCAGCAGTTCCCCGGCGAGGTACAATGGCTACACCTTC. Translated, it gives CASSSPARYNGYTF. The chain is built from TRBV6-8 and TRBJ1-2; D unclear. The CDR3 sequence is 14 residues long. Germline lookup yields CDR1 MNHGY and CDR2 SAAAGT. V dropped 4 bases and J dropped 6 bases, with 15 bases sitting between them.

This clone appeared a few times. The chain combines TRBV28 with TRBJ1-2; possible D gene TRBD1, 5 bases. The CDR3 loop spans 15 amino acids. Trimming left V 6 bases short and J 4 bases short, with 18 bases between. Germline values: CDR1 MDHEN, CDR2 SYDVKM. The CDR3 sequence: CASRVGGGDSYGYTF. CDR3 bases: TGTGCCAGCAGGGTAGGCGGGGGGGACTCCTATGGCTACACCTTC.

The rearrangement links TRBV30 to TRBJ2-7; 7 bases match TRBD2. V shed 7 bases and J 1 base; nucleotides not matched to a gene: 4. Germline V lookup: CDR1 GTSNPN, CDR2 SVGIG (reference sequence). The CDR3 length is 12 residues. The CDR3 coding sequence is TGTGCCTATAGGGAGGGGTCCTACGAGCAGTACTTC. Amino acid sequence: CAYREGSYEQYF. The whole variable domain, filled in from reference TRBV30 and TRBJ2-7, reads SQTIHQWPATLVQPVGSPLSLECTVEGTSNPNLYWYRQAAGRGLQLLFYSVGIGQISSEVPQNLSASRPQDRQFILSSKKLLLSDSGFYLCAYREGSYEQYFGPGTRLTVT.

By share of the sample, this clone is medium-sized. The chain links TRBV9 to TRBJ2-5; 8 nucleotides line up with TRBD1. This CDR3 contains 15 residues. V lost 6 bases, J lost 5 bases, and 12 bases stayed unmatched. Germline loops: CDR1 SGDLS, CDR2 YYNGEE. The CDR3 DNA sequence: TGTGCCAGCAATTGTCAGGGGGCAGGGGAGGAGACCCAGTACTTC. Translating gives CASNCQGAGEETQYF.

This clone appeared a few times. The chain combines TRBV27 with TRBJ2-7; D remains ambiguous. The CDR3 consists of 15 residues. Trimming removed 2 bases from V and 0 bases from J, with 11 bases in between. In germline, CDR1 is MNHEY, CDR2 SMNVEV (reference sequence). The CDR3 coding sequence is TGTGCCAGCAGTTTAGGGCCTGAAGGCTCCTACGAGCAGTACTTC. Residues: CASSLGPEGSYEQYF.

This clone was observed a handful of times. The chain combines TRBV6-8 with TRBJ1-1; 12 positions match TRBD1. V was pared by 8 bases and J by 4 bases, with 5 bases of the junction left unmatched. The CDR3 covers 14 residues. Looked up from germline, CDR1 is MNHGY and CDR2 is SAAAGT. The CDR3 bases are TGTGCCAGCGGGACAGGGGGCTCGGGCACTGAAGCTTTCTTT. This codes for CASGTGGSGTEAFF.

The V gene is TRBV19, the J gene TRBJ1-6; 7 bases agree with TRBD1. This CDR3 spans 16 amino acids. Trimming took 4 bases from V and 5 from J; bases not matched to a gene: 8. Per germline, CDR1 LNHDA and CDR2 SQIVND (reference sequence). Written as DNA, the CDR3 is TGTGCCAGTAGTAGGGGACAGATAAGTAATAATTCACCCCTCCACTTT. It specifies CASSRGQISNNSPLHF.

The rearrangement uses TRBV15 and TRBJ2-7; the match to TRBD1 covers 7 bases. The germline gives CDR1 LNHNV, CDR2 YYDKDF (reference sequence). Germline trimming cut 1 base from V and 3 bases from J; bases unmatched to any gene: 3. This CDR3 region has 14 residues. The CDR3 DNA sequence: TGTGCCACCAGCAGAGCCTCAGGGGGCTACGAGCAGTACTTC. Amino acid sequence: CATSRASGGYEQYF.

The chain uses TRBV11-3 and TRBJ2-1, with 12 bases lining up with TRBD2. The trim removed 1 base at V and 8 bases at J, leaving 6 bases unmatched. This CDR3 contains 16 residues. Germline values: CDR1 SGHNT, CDR2 YENEEA. CDR3 protein: CASSLGTSGAGDEQFF. The CDR3 DNA is TGTGCCAGCAGCTTAGGGACTAGCGGGGCGGGGGATGAGCAGTTCTTC.

V is TRBV5-1 and J is TRBJ1-2, with 12 bases fitting TRBD1. The germline CDR1 and CDR2 sequences are SGHRS and YFSETQ. CDR3 length: 16 amino acids. V shed 5 bases, J shed 6 bases, and the junction held 11 bases outside the gene matches. The CDR3 nucleotides read TGCGCCAGCAGGACCGGGACAGGGGGCGCATCCGATGGCTACACCTTC. Its translation is CASRTGTGGASDGYTF.

This clone was seen a few times. V usage is TRBV6-8 and J usage is TRBJ2-1; 11 bases line up with TRBD2. CDR3 length: 15 residues. V dropped 6 bases and J dropped 4; count of bases not matched to a gene: 5. Germline CDR1 is MNHGY and CDR2 is SAAAGT. The CDR3 loop reads CASREGLAVYNEQFF. In nucleotides, the CDR3 is TGTGCCAGCAGGGAGGGACTAGCGGTTTACAATGAGCAGTTCTTC.

This clone was found a few times. The chain uses TRBV6-8 and TRBJ2-1, with TRBD1 identical over 7 bases. CDR3 length: 14 amino acids. J was trimmed by 8 bases and V by 8 bases; bases with no gene match: 12. CDR1 is MNHGY and CDR2 is SAAAGT in the germline V gene. CDR3 sequence: CASRRSNRGHEQFF. The CDR3 region has the DNA TGTGCCAGCCGCCGCTCCAACAGGGGCCATGAGCAGTTCTTC.

This chain's CDR3 is CASRGLAGGFYNEQFF. CDR3 DNA: TGTGCCAGTAGGGGACTAGCGGGAGGATTCTACAATGAGCAGTTCTTC. This chain connects TRBV19 to TRBJ2-1; 15 nucleotides match TRBD2. Unmatched junction bases numbered 3, after V lost 6 bases and J lost 3 bases. The CDR3 totals 16 residues. Germline V gene sequence: CDR1 LNHDA, CDR2 SQIVND (reference sequence).

This clone appeared many times. The chain combines TRBV11-3 with TRBJ2-2; TRBD1 is a possible D gene (5 bases). The CDR3 loop spans 15 amino acids. V lost 3 bases and J 6 bases, leaving 14 bases between the germline ends. CDR1 is SGHNT, CDR2 YENEEA, per germline. DNA of the CDR3: TGTGCCAGCAGCTTGAAACCTAGGGGCCCCGGGGAGCTGTTTTTT. It specifies CASSLKPRGPGELFF.

The CDR3 protein is CASSGRRDSSYEQYF. CDR3 DNA: TGTGCCAGTAGTGGGCGAAGGGACAGTTCCTACGAGCAGTACTTC. The V call is TRBV19, the J call TRBJ2-7; 7 bases line up with TRBD1. Germline V gives CDR1 LNHDA, CDR2 SQIVND (reference sequence). The CDR3 totals 15 residues. With 5 bases clipped from V and 1 base from J, the junction kept 8 bases outside the gene matches.

V and J are TRBV18 and TRBJ1-4; unclear D gene. Per the germline V gene, CDR1 is KGHSH and CDR2 is LQKENI. V was clipped by 7 bases and J by 5 bases, with 11 bases between them. The CDR3 has 13 amino acids. CDR3 in DNA: TGTGCCAGCTTGAGGGCTCAAAATGAAAAACTGTTTTTT. It encodes CASLRAQNEKLFF. Complete variable domain (other parts from reference TRBV18 and TRBJ1-4): NAGVMQNPRHLVRRRGQEARLRCSPMKGHSHVYWYRQLPEEGLKFMVYLQKENIIDESGMPKERFSAEFPKEGPSILRIQQVVRGDSAAYFCASLRAQNEKLFFGSGTQLSVL.

This clone was counted only a few times. The V gene is TRBV6-8, the J gene TRBJ1-5; tentative D call: TRBD1 (5 bases). Germline V gene sequence: CDR1 MNHGY, CDR2 SAAAGT. CDR3 length equals 15 residues. The V end was cut by 10 bases, the J end by 2 bases, with 18 bases between. The CDR3 spells CAIRKGTLGNQPQHF. The DNA of the CDR3 is TGTGCCATCAGGAAAGGGACTCTTGGCAATCAGCCCCAGCATTTT.

The chain employs TRBV30 and TRBJ2-7, with D hard to call. V was clipped by 0 bases and J by 6 bases, with 9 bases between them. The CDR3 has 12 amino acids. Germline assignment: CDR1 GTSNPN and CDR2 SVGIG (reference sequence). CDR3 residues: CAWSVRGSEQYF. In nucleotides, the CDR3 is TGTGCCTGGAGTGTACGAGGATCCGAGCAGTACTTC.

The chain is built from TRBV6-8 and TRBJ2-7, with TRBD2 identical over 7 bases. Trimming took 3 bases from V and 2 from J; bases not matched to a gene: 4. The CDR3 contains 14 residues. Per germline, CDR1 MNHGY and CDR2 SAAAGT. Here the CDR3 DNA reads TGTGCCAGCAGTTATGCGCGGGGGACCTACGAGCAGTACTTC. Translation: CASSYARGTYEQYF.

In this sample, this clone turned up a few times. This sequence joins TRBV23-1 and TRBJ2-1; D is undetermined. TRBV23-1 is treated as an ORF (open reading frame) with a function not yet certain. CDR3 length: 13 amino acids. The V end lost 6 bases, the J end lost 4 bases, and 10 bases lay between the germline ends. DNA of the CDR3: TGCGCCAGCAGCTTACCCCCTTACAATGAGCAGTTCTTC. Translating gives CASSLPPYNEQFF.

This clone was counted between two and nine times. The chain combines TRBV11-3 with TRBJ2-6, with TRBD1 as a possible D gene (6 bases). V was clipped by 4 bases and J by 3 bases, with 10 bases between them. Germline loops: CDR1 SGHNT, CDR2 YENEEA. This CDR3 region has 15 residues. The CDR3 is CASSSTGFGANVLTF. The CDR3 DNA is TGTGCCAGCAGCTCTACAGGGTTTGGGGCCAACGTCCTGACTTTC. Full variable domain (outside the CDR3, taken from reference TRBV11-3 and TRBJ2-6): EAGVVQSPRYKIIEKKQPVAFWCNPISGHNTLYWYLQNLGQGPELLIRYENEEAVDDSQLPKDRFSAERLKGVDSTLKIQPAELGDSAVYLCASSSTGFGANVLTFGAGSRLTVL.